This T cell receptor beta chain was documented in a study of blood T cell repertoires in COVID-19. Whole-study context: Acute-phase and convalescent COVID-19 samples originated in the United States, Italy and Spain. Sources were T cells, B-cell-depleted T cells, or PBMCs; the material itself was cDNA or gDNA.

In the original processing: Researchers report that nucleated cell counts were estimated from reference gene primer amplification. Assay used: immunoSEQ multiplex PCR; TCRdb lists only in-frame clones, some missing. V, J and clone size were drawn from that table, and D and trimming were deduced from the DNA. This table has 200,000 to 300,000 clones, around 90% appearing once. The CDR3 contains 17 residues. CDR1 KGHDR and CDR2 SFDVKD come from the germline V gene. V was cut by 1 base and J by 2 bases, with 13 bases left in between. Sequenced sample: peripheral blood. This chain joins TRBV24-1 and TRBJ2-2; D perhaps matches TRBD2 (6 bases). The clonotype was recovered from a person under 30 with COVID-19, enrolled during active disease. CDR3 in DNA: TGTGCCACCAGTGATTTTTGGCAGGGAGGAAACACCGGGGAGCTGTTTTTT. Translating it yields CATSDFWQGGNTGELFF.